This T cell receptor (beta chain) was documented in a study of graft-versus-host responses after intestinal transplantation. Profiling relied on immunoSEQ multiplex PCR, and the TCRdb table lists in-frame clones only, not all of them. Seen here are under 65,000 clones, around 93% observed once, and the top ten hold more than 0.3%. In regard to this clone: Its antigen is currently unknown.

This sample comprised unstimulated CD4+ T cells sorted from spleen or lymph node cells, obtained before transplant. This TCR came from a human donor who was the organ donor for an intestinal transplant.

CDR3 sequence (DNA): TGTGCCAGCAGCCGCGGACAGGGGGTCTATGGCTACACCTTC. Encoded protein: CASSRGQGVYGYTF. The rearrangement joins TRBV5-8 to TRBJ1-2; 10 nucleotides agree with TRBD1. Trimming cost V 4 bases and J 4 bases; bases outside gene matches: 4. The CDR3 totals 14 residues. Germline CDR1 is SGHTS and CDR2 is YDEGEE.